This TCR beta chain was documented in a study of response to subunit inactivated influenza vaccine. Whole-study results and caveats: Each seasonal influenza vaccination, the authors suggested, recruits few new T cells.

Trimming stripped 5 bases from V and 3 bases from J, with 14 bases between. This CDR3 has 15 residues. Looked up from germline, CDR1 is SGHTA and CDR2 is FQGNSA. TCRdb fed the RT-PCR reads into MiXCR, producing one record per CDR3 protein. The sample lists about 580,000 distinct CDR3 sequences, approximately 15% occurring once. As for this clonotype: Antigen: not known.

This clonotype originated in a man in his fifties or sixties who received an inactivated influenza vaccine. The V and J genes are TRBV7-2 and TRBJ2-1; TRBD1 might be the D (5 bases). The material was PBMCs from blood, obtained roughly 13 days after vaccination. In DNA, the CDR3 is TGTGCCAGCAGCCCAGCCCCGGACAACTACAATGAGCAGTTCTTC. Protein: CASSPAPDNYNEQFF.